These T cell receptor beta chains were read from a single sample in a study of shared clonotypes between healthy human individuals. Using immunoSEQ multiplex PCR, the repertoire was profiled, and TCRdb retains in-frame clones only, with some absent. The sample yields about 2.5 million clones, roughly 90% seen once. The sample comprised naive CD4+ T cells from PBMCs. The receptors come from a man between 18 and 35 years old in good health. Some clones in this sample may be carry-over from other donors' samples. Each CDR3 is given with its conserved first and last residue. D genes are given only for firm matches. Some rows have no size entry. The others give once, few or many, or a class for an expanded clone.

len	d_gene	v_gene	abundance	j_gene	CDR3nt	CDR3aa
13	-	TRBV7-9	few	TRBJ1-4	TGTGCCAGCAGCTTCGGACACATGGAAAAACTGTTTTTT	CASSFGHMEKLFF
18	-	TRBV11-2	-	TRBJ1-5	TGTGCCAGCAGCTCCGGCAGGGAAGGATTGTCAGGCAATCAGCCCCAGCATTTT	CASSSGREGLSGNQPQHF
15	TRBD2	TRBV5-1	-	TRBJ2-1	TGCGCCAGCGAAGGACTAGCGGGAGGTCCCAATGAGCAGTTCTTC	CASEGLAGGPNEQFF
17	-	TRBV18	-	TRBJ1-2	TGTGCCAGCTCACCCATTTCCTCGGGACGGGAAGTCTATGGCTACACCTTC	CASSPISSGREVYGYTF
18	TRBD1	TRBV7-2	-	TRBJ1-2	TGTGCCAGCAGCCCGGAAATCCTCCGACAGGGGCGCGTCTATGGCTACACCTTC	CASSPEILRQGRVYGYTF
14	TRBD1	TRBV18	-	TRBJ1-4	TGTGCCAGCTCACTCGGGACAGGTGGCGAAAAACTGTTTTTT	CASSLGTGGEKLFF
13	-	TRBV29-1	-	TRBJ2-5	TGCAGCGTTGCCGCCCTAGCGCTGGAGACCCAGTACTTC	CSVAALALETQYF
14	TRBD2	TRBV28	-	TRBJ2-2	TGTGCCAGCCAAGGACTAGTCTATACGCGGGAGCTGTTTTTT	CASQGLVYTRELFF
14	TRBD2	TRBV29-1	-	TRBJ2-5	TGCAGCGCTGGGACTAGCGCTGGCCAAGAGACCCAGTACTTC	CSAGTSAGQETQYF
15	-	TRBV5-1	-	TRBJ2-2	TGCGCCAGCAGCCGAGGGTCGGCGGACACCGGGGAGCTGTTTTTT	CASSRGSADTGELFF
15	TRBD2	TRBV7-2	-	TRBJ2-1	TGTGCCAGCAGCCCTGGCCGGGAGGTTTACAATGAGCAGTTCTTC	CASSPGREVYNEQFF
12	-	TRBV29-1	-	TRBJ2-7	TGCAGCGTCATGAGGGGTAGCTACGAGCAGTACTTC	CSVMRGSYEQYF
13	-	TRBV28	-	TRBJ2-5	TGTGCCAGCCAGACCGCAGGGTGGGAGACCCAGTACTTC	CASQTAGWETQYF
13	-	TRBV7-9	-	TRBJ1-2	TGTGCCAGCAGCTGGGCAGGGGAGGATGGCTACACCTTC	CASSWAGEDGYTF
14	-	TRBV28	-	TRBJ1-1	TGTGCCAGCAGTTTATCGGGGCTGAACACTGAAGCTTTCTTT	CASSLSGLNTEAFF
13	TRBD2	TRBV5-1	-	TRBJ2-5	TGCGCCTCGTCGACTAGCGGAAAAGAGACCCAGTACTTC	CASSTSGKETQYF
13	TRBD2	TRBV6-4	-	TRBJ2-1	TGTGCCAGCAGTGGAATCGGCGGGAGCCCGCAGTTCTTC	CASSGIGGSPQFF
15	TRBD1	TRBV29-1	-	TRBJ1-3	TGCAGCGTTAGCATGGCGACAGGGTTTGGAAACACCATATATTTT	CSVSMATGFGNTIYF
14	TRBD1	TRBV29-1	-	TRBJ2-2	TGCAGCGTTGTAAGGGACAGAGACACCGGGGAGCTGTTTTTT	CSVVRDRDTGELFF
12	-	TRBV28	-	TRBJ2-7	TGTGCCAGCAGACCGGCGGGCTACGAGCAGTACTTC	CASRPAGYEQYF
12	-	TRBV29-1	once	TRBJ2-3	TGCAGCGTTGGTACTAGCACAGATACGCAGTATTTT	CSVGTSTDTQYF